The 18 T cell receptor beta chains below all came from one sample that was sequenced in a study of blood T cell repertoires in COVID-19. Measured with immunoSEQ multiplex PCR; TCRdb has only the in-frame clones, and not every one. The table lists hundreds of thousands of clones, over 65% of them singletons. Sequencing was carried out using peripheral blood. The source of these receptors is a woman aged 70-85 years with active or convalescent COVID-19.

The genes are TRBV7-9 and TRBJ1-1; a possible D gene is TRBD1 (6 bases). From germline, CDR1 is SEHNR and CDR2 FQNEAQ (reference sequence). The CDR3 is 12 residues long. Trimming pared 3 bases from V and 8 bases from J, leaving 10 bases between. The CDR3 protein is CASSFSGQEAFF. CDR3 nucleotide sequence: TGTGCCAGCAGCTTCTCTGGACAGGAAGCTTTCTTT.

The chain links TRBV7-9 to TRBJ2-7; D is unresolved. The CDR3 spans 11 residues. Germline CDR1 is SEHNR and CDR2 is FQNEAQ (reference sequence). The germline V and J ends were trimmed by 4 bases and 5 bases, with 6 bases remaining between them. The CDR3 DNA reads TGTGCCAGCAGCTCCTATGACGAGCAGTACTTC. Its translation: CASSSYDEQYF.

The J gene is TRBJ1-2, the V gene TRBV6-5; D not certain. Germline CDR1 and CDR2: MNHEY and SVGAGI. The V and J ends lost 5 bases and 0 bases respectively, with 7 bases between them. This CDR3 has 13 amino acids. The CDR3 region is CASSRVANYGYTF. In DNA, the CDR3 is TGTGCCAGCAGTCGGGTAGCTAACTATGGCTACACCTTC.

In its sample, this clone was seen a few times. The V call is TRBV19, the J call TRBJ1-6; D might be TRBD1 (5 bases). This CDR3 has 13 residues. The V and J ends lost 7 bases and 7 bases respectively, with 11 bases between them. CDR1 and CDR2 from the germline V gene are LNHDA and SQIVND (reference sequence). Written as DNA, the CDR3 is TGTGCCAGTATGAGACAGAGGAATTCACCCCTCCACTTT. As protein: CASMRQRNSPLHF.

The DNA for the CDR3 is TGTGCCAGCAGCCCGCGACTAGCGGGAGACTACGAGCAGTACTTC. Translation: CASSPRLAGDYEQYF. The rearrangement joins TRBV13 to TRBJ2-7; 12 bases map to TRBD2. V was clipped by 5 bases and J by 3 bases; unmatched bases: 5. The V gene's germline CDR1 is PRHDT and CDR2 FYEKMQ (reference sequence). This CDR3 has 15 residues.

The chain uses TRBV29-1 and TRBJ2-1, with 7 nucleotides matching TRBD2. In germline, CDR1 is SQVTM, CDR2 ANQGSEA. This CDR3 contains 12 residues. Unmatched junction bases numbered 4, after V lost 4 bases and J lost 7 bases. CDR3 in DNA: TGCAGCGTTGGTGGGGGGGGGAATGAGCAGTTCTTC. It yields the protein CSVGGGGNEQFF.

J is TRBJ2-3 and V is TRBV6-5; 8 bases fit TRBD2. This CDR3 is built from 16 residues. Germline V lookup: CDR1 MNHEY, CDR2 SVGAGI. V shed 2 bases and J 4 bases; nucleotides not matched to a gene: 8. The CDR3 is CASSYAGGALADTQYF. CDR3 sequence (DNA): TGTGCCAGCAGTTACGCCGGGGGGGCCCTGGCAGATACGCAGTATTTT.

The J gene is TRBJ1-2, the V gene TRBV5-4, with D unclear. This CDR3 region has 12 residues. Germline loops: CDR1 SGHNT, CDR2 YYREEE (reference sequence). With 3 bases removed from V and 8 bases from J, the gap between germline ends came to 11 bases. CDR3 in DNA: TGTGCCAGCAGCTGGAGGGCGGGAGGCTACACCTTC. This codes for CASSWRAGGYTF.

The chain links TRBV29-1 to TRBJ2-7; 10 bases line up with TRBD1. V lost 5 bases to trimming and J lost 4 bases; unmatched junction nucleotides: 8. The germline V gene encodes CDR1 SQVTM and CDR2 ANQGSEA. CDR3 length equals 14 residues. Here the CDR3 reads CSVKPGQGRYEQYF. The CDR3 DNA reads as TGCAGCGTTAAGCCGGGACAGGGGAGGTACGAGCAGTACTTC.

The chain joins TRBV5-4 to TRBJ1-4; maybe TRBD1 (5 bases). The CDR3 consists of 15 residues. Germline CDR1 reads SGHNT; CDR2 reads YYREEE (reference sequence). V gave up 4 bases and J gave up 8 bases, with 18 bases separating them. Here the CDR3 reads CASSNTGTIGEKLFF. The CDR3 region has the DNA TGTGCCAGCAGCAACACAGGAACGATCGGAGAAAAACTGTTTTTT.

V gene TRBV11-2 combines with J gene TRBJ1-1, with D tentatively TRBD1 (5 bases). The germline V gene has CDR1 SGHAT and CDR2 FQNNGV. The CDR3 is made up of 14 amino acids. Trimming removed 4 bases from V and 4 bases from J, with 13 bases in between. CDR3 DNA: TGTGCCAGCAGCTCGCTGGAGGGGTCCACTGAAGCTTTCTTT. Its protein is CASSSLEGSTEAFF.

The chain recombines TRBV6-5 with TRBJ1-1; 7 positions agree with TRBD1. With V trimmed by 6 bases and J by 5 bases, 12 bases remained unmatched. The CDR3 extends over 15 amino acids. Germline-derived CDR1 and CDR2 are MNHEY and SVGAGI. The CDR3 protein is CASSRIQGGRTEAFF. The CDR3 coding sequence is TGTGCCAGCAGCAGGATCCAGGGGGGCCGGACTGAAGCTTTCTTT.

This rearrangement joins TRBV7-9 to TRBJ2-1; 10 bases map to TRBD1. From germline, CDR1 is SEHNR and CDR2 FQNEAQ (reference sequence). This CDR3 comprises 15 residues. Trimming at V came to 5 bases and at J to 6 bases, leaving 7 bases not matched to a gene. The CDR3 loop is CASSVRDRGGNEQFF. DNA for the CDR3: TGTGCCAGCAGCGTCCGGGACAGGGGCGGCAATGAGCAGTTCTTC.

The table lists this clone with a count of one. The chain has TRBV5-1 and TRBJ1-2; D not resolved. The CDR3 totals 13 residues. V lost 0 bases and J 7 bases, leaving 10 bases between the germline ends. Germline V gene lookup returns CDR1 SGHRS and CDR2 YFSETQ. The CDR3: CASSLGQASGYTF. The DNA of the CDR3 is TGCGCCAGCAGCTTGGGGCAGGCGAGTGGCTACACCTTC. Filled out from reference TRBV5-1 and TRBJ1-2, the complete variable domain reads KAGVTQTPRYLIKTRGQQVTLSCSPISGHRSVSWYQQTPGQGLQFLFEYFSETQRNKGNFPGRFSGRQFSNSRSEMNVSTLELGDSALYLCASSLGQASGYTFGSGTRLTVV.

The chain joins TRBV27 to TRBJ2-1, with 8 bases aligning to TRBD2. The CDR3 has 14 amino acids. Germline V CDR1 and CDR2: MNHEY, SMNVEV (reference sequence). V shed 5 bases, J shed 5 bases, and the junction held 5 bases outside the gene matches. The CDR3 DNA sequence: TGTGCCAGCAGTCGCTACGGGGGGGACAATGAGCAGTTCTTC. As protein: CASSRYGGDNEQFF.

This clone was picked up one time. This chain joins TRBV10-2 and TRBJ2-2, with D perhaps TRBD1 (6 bases). The CDR3 sequence is 14 residues long. Germline CDR1 is WSHSY and CDR2 is SAAADI. V lost 2 bases and J lost 3, with 7 bases in between. The CDR3 loop reads CASSEEGDTGELFF. In DNA, the CDR3 is TGCGCCAGCAGTGAGGAGGGGGACACCGGGGAGCTGTTTTTT.

Written as DNA, the CDR3 is TGTGCCAGCAGCTCGGGACGGGGGACGGACTACGAGCAGTACTTC. It is translated as CASSSGRGTDYEQYF. The V gene is TRBV11-3, the J gene TRBJ2-7; D is possibly TRBD2 (6 bases). CDR1 and CDR2 from the germline V gene are SGHNT and YENEEA. The CDR3 has 15 residues. V lost 4 bases and J 3 bases, leaving 16 bases between the germline ends. The full variable domain, completed using reference TRBV11-3 and TRBJ2-7, is EAGVVQSPRYKIIEKKQPVAFWCNPISGHNTLYWYLQNLGQGPELLIRYENEEAVDDSQLPKDRFSAERLKGVDSTLKIQPAELGDSAVYLCASSSGRGTDYEQYFGPGTRLTVT.

This chain connects TRBV20-1 to TRBJ1-5; a possible D gene is TRBD1 (5 bases). The V end lost 3 bases, the J end lost 9 bases, and 9 bases lay between the germline ends. The CDR3 sequence is 11 residues long. Germline CDR1 is DFQATT and CDR2 is SNEGSKA (reference sequence). The CDR3 sequence is CSASLGGPQHF. DNA of the CDR3: TGCAGTGCTAGTCTGGGGGGGCCCCAGCATTTT.